This T cell receptor beta chain comes out of a study of metastatic and nonmetastatic thyroid tumors. This clone showed up many times. Its antigen is undetermined. Study-level points and caveats: For both blood and tumor, malignant thyroid tumors reportedly showed significantly higher TCR beta diversity than benign nodules did.

Thyroid surgery took place with no prior treatment in any patient. The CDR3 contains 16 residues. CDR1 and CDR2 (germline): LNHDA, SQIVND (reference sequence). V was clipped by 4 bases and J by 0 bases; unmatched bases: 8. MiXCR re-clonotyped the PCR reads for TCRdb. The sample lists about 93,000 clones, roughly 13% seen once, with about 11% in the top ten. Sequenced sample: blood. This chain joins TRBV19 and TRBJ1-2, with 7 bases fitting TRBD1. This TCR derives from a female donor with papillary thyroid cancer or a benign thyroid nodule (not recorded which). Some clones in this sample may be carry-over from other donors' samples. CDR3 nucleotide sequence: TGTGCCAGTAGTAGGGACAGTAGTTCCGCTAACTATGGCTACACCTTC. This sequence encodes CASSRDSSSANYGYTF.